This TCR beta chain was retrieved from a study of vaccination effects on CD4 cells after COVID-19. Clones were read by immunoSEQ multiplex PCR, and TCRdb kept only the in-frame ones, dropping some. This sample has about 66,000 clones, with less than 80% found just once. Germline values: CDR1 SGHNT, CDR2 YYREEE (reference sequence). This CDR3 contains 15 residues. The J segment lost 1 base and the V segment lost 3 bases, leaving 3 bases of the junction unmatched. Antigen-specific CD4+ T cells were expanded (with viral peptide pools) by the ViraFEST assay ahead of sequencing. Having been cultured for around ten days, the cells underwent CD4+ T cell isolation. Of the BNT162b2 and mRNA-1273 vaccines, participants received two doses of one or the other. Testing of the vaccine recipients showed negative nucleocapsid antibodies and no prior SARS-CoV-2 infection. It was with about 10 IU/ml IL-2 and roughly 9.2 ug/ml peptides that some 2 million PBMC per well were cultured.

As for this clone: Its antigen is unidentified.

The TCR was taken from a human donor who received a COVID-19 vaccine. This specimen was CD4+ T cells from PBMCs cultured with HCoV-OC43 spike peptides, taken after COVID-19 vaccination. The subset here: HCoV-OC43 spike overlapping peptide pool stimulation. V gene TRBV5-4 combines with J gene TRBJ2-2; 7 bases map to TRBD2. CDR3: CASSSAGENTGELFF. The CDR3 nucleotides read TGTGCCAGCAGCTCGGCGGGGGAGAACACCGGGGAGCTGTTTTTT.